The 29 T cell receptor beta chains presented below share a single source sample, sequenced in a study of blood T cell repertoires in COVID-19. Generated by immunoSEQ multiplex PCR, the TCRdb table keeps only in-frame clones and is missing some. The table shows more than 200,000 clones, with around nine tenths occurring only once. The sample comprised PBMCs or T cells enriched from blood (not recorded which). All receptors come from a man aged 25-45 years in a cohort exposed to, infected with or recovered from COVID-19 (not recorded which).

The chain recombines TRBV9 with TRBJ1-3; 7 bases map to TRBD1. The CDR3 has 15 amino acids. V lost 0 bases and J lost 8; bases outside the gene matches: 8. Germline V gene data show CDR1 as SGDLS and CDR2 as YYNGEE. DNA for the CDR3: TGTGCCAGCAGCGTAGTGGACAGGACAACAGACACCATATATTTT. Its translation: CASSVVDRTTDTIYF.

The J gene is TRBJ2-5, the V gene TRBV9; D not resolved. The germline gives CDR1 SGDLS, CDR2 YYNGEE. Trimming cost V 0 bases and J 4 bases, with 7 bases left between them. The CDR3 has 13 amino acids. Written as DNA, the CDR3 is TGTGCCAGCAGCGTAGCCAGCGTAGAGACCCAGTACTTC. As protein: CASSVASVETQYF. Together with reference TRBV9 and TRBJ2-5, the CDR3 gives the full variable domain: DSGVTQTPKHLITATGQRVTLRCSPRSGDLSVYWYQQSLDQGLQFLIQYYNGEERAKGNILERFSAQQFPDLHSELNLSSLELGDSALYFCASSVASVETQYFGPGTRLLVL.

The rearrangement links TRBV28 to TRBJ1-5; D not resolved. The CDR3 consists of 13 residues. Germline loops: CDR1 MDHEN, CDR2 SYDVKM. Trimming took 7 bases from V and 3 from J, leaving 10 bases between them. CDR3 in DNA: TGTGCCAGCAAGCTCCAGGACAATCAGCCCCAGCATTTT. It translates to CASKLQDNQPQHF.

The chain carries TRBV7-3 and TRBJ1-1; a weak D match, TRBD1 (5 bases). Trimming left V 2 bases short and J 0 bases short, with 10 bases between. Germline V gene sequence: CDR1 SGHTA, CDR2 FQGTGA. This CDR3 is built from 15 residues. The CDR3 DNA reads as TGTGCCAGCAGCTTAGGACACCGTTTGAACACTGAAGCTTTCTTT. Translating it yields CASSLGHRLNTEAFF.

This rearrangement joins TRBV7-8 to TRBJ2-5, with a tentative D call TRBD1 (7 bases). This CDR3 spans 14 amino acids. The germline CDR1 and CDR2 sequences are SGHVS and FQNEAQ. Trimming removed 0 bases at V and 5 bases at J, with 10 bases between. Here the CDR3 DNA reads TGTGCCAGCAGCTTAGCGCCAGGGGGGGAGACCCAGTACTTC. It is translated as CASSLAPGGETQYF.

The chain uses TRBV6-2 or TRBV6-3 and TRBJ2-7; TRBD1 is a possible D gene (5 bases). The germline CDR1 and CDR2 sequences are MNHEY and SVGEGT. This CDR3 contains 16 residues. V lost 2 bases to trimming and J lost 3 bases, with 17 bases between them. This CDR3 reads CASSYPVGAANYEQYF. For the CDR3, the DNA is TGTGCCAGCAGTTACCCCGTTGGGGCAGCGAACTACGAGCAGTACTTC.

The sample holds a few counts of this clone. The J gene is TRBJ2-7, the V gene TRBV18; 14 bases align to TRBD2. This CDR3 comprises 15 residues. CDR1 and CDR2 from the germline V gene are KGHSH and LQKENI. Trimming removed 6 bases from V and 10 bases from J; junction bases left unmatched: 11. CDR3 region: CASSQTGLAGVFQYF. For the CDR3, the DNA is TGTGCCAGCTCGCAAACGGGACTAGCGGGAGTATTTCAGTACTTC.

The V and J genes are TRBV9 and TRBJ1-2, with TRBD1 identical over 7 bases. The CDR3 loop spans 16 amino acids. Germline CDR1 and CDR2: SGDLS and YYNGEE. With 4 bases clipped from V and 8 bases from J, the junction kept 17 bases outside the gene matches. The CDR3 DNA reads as TGTGCCAGCAGCATCAACGTAGGGGGCGCGATAGGAGGCTACACCTTC. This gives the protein CASSINVGGAIGGYTF.

The CDR3 loop reads CASSSGLAGASETQYF. The CDR3, as DNA: TGTGCCAGCAGCTCCGGACTAGCGGGAGCGTCAGAGACCCAGTACTTC. V gene TRBV9 combines with J gene TRBJ2-5; TRBD2 matches at 13 bases. The V and J ends lost 4 bases and 4 bases, in that order; junction bases with no gene match: 7. The germline V gene has CDR1 SGDLS and CDR2 YYNGEE. The CDR3 loop spans 16 amino acids.

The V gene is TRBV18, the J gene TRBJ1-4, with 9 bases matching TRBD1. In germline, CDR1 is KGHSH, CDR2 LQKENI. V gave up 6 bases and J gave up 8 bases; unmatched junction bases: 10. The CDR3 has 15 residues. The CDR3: CASSPTGGAPEKLFF. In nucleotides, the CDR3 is TGTGCCAGCTCGCCAACAGGGGGCGCCCCCGAAAAACTGTTTTTT.

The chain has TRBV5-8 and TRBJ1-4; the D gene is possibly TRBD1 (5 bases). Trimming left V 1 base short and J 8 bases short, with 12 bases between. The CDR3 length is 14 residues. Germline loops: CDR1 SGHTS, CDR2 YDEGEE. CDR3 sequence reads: CASSLTGAGEKLFF. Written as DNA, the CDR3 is TGTGCCAGCAGCTTGACTGGGGCTGGGGAAAAACTGTTTTTT.

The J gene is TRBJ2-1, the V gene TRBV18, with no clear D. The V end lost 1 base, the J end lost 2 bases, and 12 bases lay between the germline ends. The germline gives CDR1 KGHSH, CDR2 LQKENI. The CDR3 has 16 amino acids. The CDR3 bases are TGTGCCAGCTCACCACAGTTAAGCAATACCTACAATGAGCAGTTCTTC. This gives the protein CASSPQLSNTYNEQFF.

The CDR3: CASSLVGLGATEAFF. As DNA, the CDR3 is TGTGCCAGCAGCTTGGTGGGTCTGGGAGCCACTGAAGCTTTCTTT. The chain links TRBV5-4 to TRBJ1-1; D unresolved. Germline-derived CDR1 and CDR2 are SGHNT and YYREEE (reference sequence). V lost 0 bases to trimming and J lost 4 bases, with 13 bases between them. This CDR3 region has 15 residues. The full variable domain, in which reference TRBV5-4 and TRBJ1-1 provide the parts outside the CDR3, is ETGVTQSPTHLIKTRGQQVTLRCSSQSGHNTVSWYQQALGQGPQFIFQYYREEENGRGNFPPRFSGLQFPNYSSELNVNALELDDSALYLCASSLVGLGATEAFFGQGTRLTVV.

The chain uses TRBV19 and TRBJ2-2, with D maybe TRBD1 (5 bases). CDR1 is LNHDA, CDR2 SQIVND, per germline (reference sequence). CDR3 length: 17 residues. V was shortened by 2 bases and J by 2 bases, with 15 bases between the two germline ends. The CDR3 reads CASSIRQIFSNTGELFF. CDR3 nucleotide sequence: TGTGCCAGTAGTATACGACAGATTTTTTCCAACACCGGGGAGCTGTTTTTT.

The CDR3 spells CSVESGNTIYF. DNA for the CDR3: TGCAGCGTTGAAAGCGGAAACACCATATATTTT. The chain links TRBV29-1 to TRBJ1-3; unclear D gene. The CDR3 length is 11 residues. Trimming pared 2 bases from V and 4 bases from J, leaving 3 bases between. The germline gives CDR1 SQVTM, CDR2 ANQGSEA.

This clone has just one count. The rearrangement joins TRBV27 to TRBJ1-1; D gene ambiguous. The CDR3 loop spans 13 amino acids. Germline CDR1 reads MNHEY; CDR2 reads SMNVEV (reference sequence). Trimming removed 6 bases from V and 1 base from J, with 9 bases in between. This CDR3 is CASSPAGNTEAFF. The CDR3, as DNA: TGTGCCAGCAGCCCCGCAGGGAACACTGAAGCTTTCTTT.

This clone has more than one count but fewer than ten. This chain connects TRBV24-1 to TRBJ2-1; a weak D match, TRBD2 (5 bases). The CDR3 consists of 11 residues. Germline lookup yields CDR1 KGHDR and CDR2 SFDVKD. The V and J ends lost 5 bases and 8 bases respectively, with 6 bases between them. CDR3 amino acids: CATSGGYEQFF. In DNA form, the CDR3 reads TGTGCCACCAGTGGAGGGTATGAGCAGTTCTTC.

The CDR3: CASSHYGDNQPQHF. For the CDR3, the DNA is TGTGCCAGCAGCCATTACGGGGACAATCAGCCCCAGCATTTT. This rearrangement joins TRBV3-1 (or the pseudogene TRBV3-2) to TRBJ1-5; D is ambiguous. Trimming took off 3 bases at V and 3 bases at J, with 9 bases between the two ends. The CDR3 extends over 14 amino acids. Per germline, CDR1 LGHDT and CDR2 YNNKEL (reference sequence).

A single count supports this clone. CDR3 protein: CASSFSGRGDNEQFF. CDR3 coding DNA: TGTGCCAGCAGTTTTAGCGGGAGGGGGGACAATGAGCAGTTCTTC. The chain carries TRBV27 and TRBJ2-1; 11 positions agree with TRBD2. Germline CDR1 reads MNHEY; CDR2 reads SMNVEV (reference sequence). V trimming: 3 bases; J trimming: 5 bases; junction bases outside the gene matches: 3. The length of the CDR3 is 15 residues.

CDR3 residues: CASGYAGGVYNEQFF. CDR3 bases: TGTGCCAGCGGTTATGCGGGAGGGGTCTACAATGAGCAGTTCTTC. The chain is built from TRBV28 and TRBJ2-1; 9 nucleotides agree with TRBD2. Germline V lookup: CDR1 MDHEN, CDR2 SYDVKM. Germline trimming cut 8 bases from V and 3 bases from J; bases unmatched to any gene: 8. CDR3 length equals 15 residues.

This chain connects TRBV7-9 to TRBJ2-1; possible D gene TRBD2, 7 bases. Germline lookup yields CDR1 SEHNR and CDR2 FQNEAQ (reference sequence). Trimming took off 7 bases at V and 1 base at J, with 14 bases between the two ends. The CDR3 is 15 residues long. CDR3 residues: CASTESGTSYNEQFF. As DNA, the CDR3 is TGTGCCAGCACCGAGAGCGGGACATCCTACAATGAGCAGTTCTTC.

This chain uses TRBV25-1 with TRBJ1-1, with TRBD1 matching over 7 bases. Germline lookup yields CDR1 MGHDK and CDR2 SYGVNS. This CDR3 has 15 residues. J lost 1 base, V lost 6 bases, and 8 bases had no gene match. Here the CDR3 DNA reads TGTGCCAGCAGAAACGGACAGGAGAGGAACACTGAAGCTTTCTTT. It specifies CASRNGQERNTEAFF.

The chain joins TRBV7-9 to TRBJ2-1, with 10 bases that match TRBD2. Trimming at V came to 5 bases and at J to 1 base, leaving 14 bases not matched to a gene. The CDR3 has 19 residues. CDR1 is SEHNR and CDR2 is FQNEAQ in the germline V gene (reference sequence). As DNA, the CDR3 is TGTGCCAGCAGCCCGGTAATGGCTACTAGCGGGATTTCCTACAATGAGCAGTTCTTC. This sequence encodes CASSPVMATSGISYNEQFF.

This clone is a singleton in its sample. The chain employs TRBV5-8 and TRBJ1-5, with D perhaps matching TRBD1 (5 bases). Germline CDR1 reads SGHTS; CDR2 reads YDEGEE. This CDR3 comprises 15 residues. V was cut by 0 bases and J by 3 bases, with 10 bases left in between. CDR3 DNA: TGTGCCAGCAGCTTGGTCGGGGGACCCAATCAGCCCCAGCATTTT. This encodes CASSLVGGPNQPQHF.

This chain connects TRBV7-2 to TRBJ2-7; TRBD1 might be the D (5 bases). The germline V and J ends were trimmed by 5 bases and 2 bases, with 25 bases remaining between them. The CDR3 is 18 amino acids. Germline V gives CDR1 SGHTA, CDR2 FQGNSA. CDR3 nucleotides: TGTGCCAGCAGCCCAAGAAGGGGCAGCCGGATCATTACCTACGAGCAGTACTTC. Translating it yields CASSPRRGSRIITYEQYF. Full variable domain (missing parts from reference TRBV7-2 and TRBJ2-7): GAGVSQSPSNKVTEKGKDVELRCDPISGHTALYWYRQSLGQGLEFLIYFQGNSAPDKSGLPSDRFSAERTGGSVSTLTIQRTQQEDSAVYLCASSPRRGSRIITYEQYFGPGTRLTVT.

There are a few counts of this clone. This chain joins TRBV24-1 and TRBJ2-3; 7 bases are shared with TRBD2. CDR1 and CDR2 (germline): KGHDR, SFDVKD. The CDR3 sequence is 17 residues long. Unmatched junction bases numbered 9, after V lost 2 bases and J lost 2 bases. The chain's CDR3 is CATSDSFGLADTDTQYF. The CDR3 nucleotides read TGTGCCACCAGTGATTCATTTGGGCTAGCGGACACAGATACGCAGTATTTT.

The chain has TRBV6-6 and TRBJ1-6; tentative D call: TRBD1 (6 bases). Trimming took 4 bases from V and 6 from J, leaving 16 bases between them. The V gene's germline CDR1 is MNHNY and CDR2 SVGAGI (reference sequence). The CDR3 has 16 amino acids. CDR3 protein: CASSFFGGLSNSPLHF. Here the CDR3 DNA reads TGTGCCAGCAGTTTTTTCGGGGGGCTGAGTAATTCACCCCTCCACTTT.

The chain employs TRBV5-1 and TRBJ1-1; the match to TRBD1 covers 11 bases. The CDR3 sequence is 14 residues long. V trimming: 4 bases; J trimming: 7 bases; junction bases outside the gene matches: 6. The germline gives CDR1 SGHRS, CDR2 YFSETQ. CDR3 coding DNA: TGCGCCAGCAGCATAGGACAGGGGGCGGGTGAAGCTTTCTTT. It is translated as CASSIGQGAGEAFF.

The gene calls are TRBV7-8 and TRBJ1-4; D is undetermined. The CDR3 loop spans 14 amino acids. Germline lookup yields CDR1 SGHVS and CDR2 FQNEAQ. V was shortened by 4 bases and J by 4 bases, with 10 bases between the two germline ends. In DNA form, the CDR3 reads TGTGCCAGCAGCTCACAAGTCGTTAATGAAAAACTGTTTTTT. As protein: CASSSQVVNEKLFF.